The 19 T cell receptor beta chains presented below share a single source sample, sequenced in a study of T cell repertoires in cytomegalovirus infection. MiXCR, applied by TCRdb to the reads, yields one record per CDR3 protein. The sample has about 220,000 distinct CDR3 sequences; about 38% are singletons. These receptors lack a known antigen. The specimen was CD8+ T cells from cultured PBMCs, collected from culture after CMV antigen stimulation. These receptor sequences come from a human donor in good health (CMV status not recorded). Some clones in this sample may be carry-over from other donors' samples.

The chain recombines TRBV7-3 with TRBJ2-3; 8 bases are shared with TRBD1. The CDR3 is 16 residues long. Looked up from germline, CDR1 is SGHTA and CDR2 is FQGTGA. Trimming at V came to 5 bases and at J to 5 bases, leaving 12 bases not matched to a gene. The CDR3 here is CASSPGQGSAEDTQYF. CDR3 DNA sequence: TGTGCCAGCAGCCCCGGACAGGGTAGTGCTGAAGATACGCAGTATTTT.

The chain has TRBV28 and TRBJ2-6, with D tentatively TRBD1 (6 bases). The V gene lost 5 bases and the J gene lost 4 bases, with 15 bases spanning the gap. The CDR3 covers 16 residues. From germline, CDR1 is MDHEN and CDR2 SYDVKM. The CDR3 spells CASSNLTGTGANVLTF. CDR3 DNA: TGTGCCAGCAGTAACCTAACAGGGACCGGGGCCAACGTCCTGACTTTC.

The V call is TRBV6-8, the J call TRBJ2-7; TRBD1 agrees at 10 bases. Germline V gene sequence: CDR1 MNHGY, CDR2 SAAAGT. This CDR3 has 14 amino acids. The trim removed 2 bases at V and 4 bases at J, leaving 2 bases unmatched. The CDR3 is CASSYLDRGYEQYF. CDR3 nucleotide sequence: TGTGCCAGCAGTTACCTGGACAGGGGGTACGAGCAGTACTTC.

The CDR3 spells CASSVDRGRTEAFF. The CDR3 DNA is TGTGCCAGCAGCGTGGACAGGGGACGGACTGAAGCTTTCTTT. The chain links TRBV7-8 to TRBJ1-1; 9 bases line up with TRBD1. Germline lookup yields CDR1 SGHVS and CDR2 FQNEAQ. The CDR3 consists of 14 residues. The V and J ends lost 5 bases and 5 bases, in that order; junction bases with no gene match: 6.

This clonotype was found a few times. J is TRBJ2-1 and V is TRBV10-2; D uncertain. This CDR3 has 15 residues. CDR1 WSHSY and CDR2 SAAADI come from the germline V gene. Trimming removed 2 bases from V and 2 bases from J, with 10 bases in between. CDR3 DNA sequence: TGCGCCAGCAGTGAGATATACTCCGCCTACAATGAGCAGTTCTTC. Translated: CASSEIYSAYNEQFF.

The sample holds a few counts of this clonotype. This chain links TRBV6-5 with TRBJ2-1; D might be TRBD2 (6 bases). The V gene lost 6 bases and the J gene lost 8 bases, with 20 bases spanning the gap. CDR3 length equals 15 residues. CDR1 and CDR2 (germline): MNHEY, SVGAGI. The CDR3, as DNA: TGTGCCAGCAGGGCCGGGACTTCTACAGGCGATGAGCAGTTCTTC. Protein: CASRAGTSTGDEQFF.

The V and J genes are TRBV7-6 and TRBJ2-7; perhaps TRBD2 as D (6 bases). The V and J ends lost 1 base and 2 bases respectively, with 18 bases between them. The CDR3 runs to 17 residues. Germline values: CDR1 SGHVS, CDR2 FNYEAQ. The CDR3: CASSLVDVAEGTYEQYF. The CDR3 DNA is TGTGCCAGCAGCTTAGTAGATGTAGCGGAGGGAACCTACGAGCAGTACTTC.

In this sample, this clonotype turned up a few times. The rearrangement uses TRBV7-9 and TRBJ2-2, with a tentative D call TRBD1 (6 bases). The length of the CDR3 is 15 residues. Trimming stripped 4 bases from V and 4 bases from J, with 13 bases between. The germline V gene encodes CDR1 SEHNR and CDR2 FQNEAQ (reference sequence). CDR3 DNA sequence: TGTGCCAGCAGCTCACAGGGTTGGCGCACCGGGGAGCTGTTTTTT. Residues: CASSSQGWRTGELFF.

This clonotype was detected a few times. J is TRBJ2-7 and V is TRBV5-4, with D possibly being TRBD1 or TRBD2 (7 bases each). Trimming took off 0 bases at V and 5 bases at J, with 21 bases between the two ends. The germline V gene encodes CDR1 SGHNT and CDR2 YYREEE (reference sequence). The length of the CDR3 is 17 residues. The CDR3 DNA sequence: TGTGCCAGCAGCTTGGGTGACAGGGCCGACGGGAGGCACGAGCAGTACTTC. As protein: CASSLGDRADGRHEQYF. Full variable domain (missing parts from reference TRBV5-4 and TRBJ2-7): ETGVTQSPTHLIKTRGQQVTLRCSSQSGHNTVSWYQQALGQGPQFIFQYYREEENGRGNFPPRFSGLQFPNYSSELNVNALELDDSALYLCASSLGDRADGRHEQYFGPGTRLTVT.

Comment on this clonotype: The junction departs from germline at one end; a sequencing error may be responsible. The rearrangement joins TRBV7-9 to TRBJ2-7, with TRBD1 matching 7 bases. This CDR3 spans 17 amino acids. CDR1 and CDR2 from the germline V gene are SEHNR and FQNEAQ (reference sequence). The CDR3 spells CTSSPRDSTFLLYEQYF. CDR3 coding DNA: TGTACCAGCAGCCCCCGGGACAGTACCTTTCTACTCTACGAGCAGTACTTC.

J is TRBJ2-5 and V is TRBV28; a weak D match, TRBD1 (5 bases). The V end lost 4 bases, the J end lost 2 bases, and 14 bases lay between the germline ends. The CDR3 sequence is 15 residues long. Germline-derived CDR1 and CDR2 are MDHEN and SYDVKM. The CDR3 nucleotides read TGTGCCAGCAGTTCCCTCAGGGCAGGGCAAGAGACCCAGTACTTC. As protein: CASSSLRAGQETQYF.

This sequence joins TRBV27 and TRBJ1-1, with TRBD1 as a possible D gene (6 bases). CDR3 length equals 13 residues. Trimming shortened V by 5 bases and J by 5 bases, and 12 bases separated the two germline ends. CDR1 is MNHEY, CDR2 SMNVEV, per germline (reference sequence). The CDR3 region is CASSAGTPTEAFF. In DNA, the CDR3 is TGTGCCAGCAGTGCCGGGACACCAACTGAAGCTTTCTTT.

This chain connects TRBV20-1 to TRBJ2-1; no clear D. The V end was cut by 0 bases, the J end by 0 bases, with 21 bases between. CDR3 length: 19 residues. Per the germline V gene, CDR1 is DFQATT and CDR2 is SNEGSKA (reference sequence). The CDR3 coding sequence is TGCAGTGCTAGAGATTTAGTGCCTGCAGTAGGTGGCTCCTACAATGAGCAGTTCTTC. Amino acids: CSARDLVPAVGGSYNEQFF.

This chain connects TRBV20-1 to TRBJ2-5; 7 bases line up with TRBD1. Germline V gene lookup returns CDR1 DFQATT and CDR2 SNEGSKA (reference sequence). There are 19 residues in the CDR3. V shed 3 bases, J shed 3 bases, and the junction held 22 bases outside the gene matches. CDR3 protein: CSASPYLGTGEQGEETQYF. In DNA form, the CDR3 reads TGCAGTGCTAGTCCTTATTTGGGAACAGGGGAGCAAGGAGAAGAGACCCAGTACTTC.

The chain is built from TRBV27 and TRBJ1-2; perhaps TRBD1 as D (6 bases). The CDR3 extends over 15 amino acids. Germline V lookup: CDR1 MNHEY, CDR2 SMNVEV (reference sequence). V gave up 4 bases and J gave up 0 bases, with 12 bases separating them. The CDR3 spells CASSYLQGSNYGYTF. Here the CDR3 DNA reads TGTGCCAGCAGTTACCTACAGGGATCTAACTATGGCTACACCTTC.

The chain has TRBV11-2 and TRBJ2-5; D is undetermined. With 5 bases removed from V and 2 bases from J, the gap between germline ends came to 18 bases. The germline V gene has CDR1 SGHAT and CDR2 FQNNGV. This CDR3 comprises 16 residues. The CDR3 DNA reads as TGTGCCAGCAGCCTCTCTGGGGTCGGCAGGCAAGAGACCCAGTACTTC. This encodes CASSLSGVGRQETQYF.

The chain combines TRBV19 with TRBJ2-1; D gene ambiguous. Between the trimmed V and J ends, which lost 5 bases and 4 bases, there was a span of 15 bases. This CDR3 spans 15 amino acids. The germline gives CDR1 LNHDA, CDR2 SQIVND (reference sequence). The DNA for the CDR3 is TGTGCCAGTAGTGGTGGCCCTTCCAAATACAATGAGCAGTTCTTC. Translated, it gives CASSGGPSKYNEQFF. Variable domain in full (rest from reference TRBV19 and TRBJ2-1): DGGITQSPKYLFRKEGQNVTLSCEQNLNHDAMYWYRQDPGQGLRLIYYSQIVNDFQKGDIAEGYSVSREKKESFPLTVTSAQKNPTAFYLCASSGGPSKYNEQFFGPGTRLTVL.

In its sample, this clonotype was seen a few times. The rearrangement uses TRBV6-6 and TRBJ2-2, with D maybe TRBD1 (6 bases). CDR3 length: 15 amino acids. CDR1 and CDR2 (germline): MNHNY, SVGAGI (reference sequence). V was trimmed by 6 bases and J by 1 base, leaving 12 bases between them. CDR3 loop: CASSRYRENTGELFF. The CDR3 DNA sequence: TGTGCCAGCAGCCGGTACAGGGAGAACACCGGGGAGCTGTTTTTT.

This chain connects TRBV7-9 to TRBJ2-7; D not certain. Germline V CDR1 and CDR2: SEHNR, FQNEAQ (reference sequence). V was clipped by 5 bases and J by 2 bases, with 13 bases between them. The CDR3 loop spans 14 amino acids. The CDR3 spells CASSPQQKPYEQYF. CDR3 sequence (DNA): TGTGCCAGCAGCCCCCAGCAGAAACCCTACGAGCAGTACTTC.